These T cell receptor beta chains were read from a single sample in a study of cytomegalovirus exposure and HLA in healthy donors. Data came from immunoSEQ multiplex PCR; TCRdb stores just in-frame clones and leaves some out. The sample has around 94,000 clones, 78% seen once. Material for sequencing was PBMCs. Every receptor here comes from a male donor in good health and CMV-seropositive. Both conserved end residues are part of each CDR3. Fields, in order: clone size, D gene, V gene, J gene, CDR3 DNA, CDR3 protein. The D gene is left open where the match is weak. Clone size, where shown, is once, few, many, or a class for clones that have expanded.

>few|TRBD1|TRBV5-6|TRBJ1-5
TGTGCCAGCAGCCAGGGAGCCGGGACAGGGGTACTTCAGCCCCAGCATTTT
CASSQGAGTGVLQPQHF
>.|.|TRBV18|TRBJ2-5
TGTGCCAGCTCACCAGGGCAGAGAGAGACCCAGTACTTC
CASSPGQRETQYF
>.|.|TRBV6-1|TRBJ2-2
TGTGCCAGCACGAGGGCCGGGGAGCTGTTTTTT
CASTRAGELFF
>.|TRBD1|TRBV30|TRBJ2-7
TGTGCCTGTAGAAGACGGGACAGTCTCACCTACGAGCAGTACTTC
CACRRRDSLTYEQYF
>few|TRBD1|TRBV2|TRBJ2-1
TGTGCCAGCATCCGGACAGGGGGCGGATACAATGAGCAGTTCTTC
CASIRTGGGYNEQFF
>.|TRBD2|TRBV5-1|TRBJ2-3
TGCGCCAGCAGCCCGGTCCCAGCGGGACTCACAGATACGCAGTATTTT
CASSPVPAGLTDTQYF
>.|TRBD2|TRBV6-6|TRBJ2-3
TGTGCCACCGGAGGAGCGGGGGTGGGAGATACGCAGTATTTT
CATGGAGVGDTQYF
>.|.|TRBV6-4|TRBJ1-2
TGTGCCAGCAGTGAGCAGGCGGCGGGGGGCAAAAATGGCTACACCTTC
CASSEQAAGGKNGYTF
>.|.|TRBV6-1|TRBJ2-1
TGTGCCAGCAGCTATGCGGGGCCCACTGAGCAGTTCTTC
CASSYAGPTEQFF
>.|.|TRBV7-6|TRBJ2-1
TGTGCCAGCAGCTCCTCAGGCCCTACCTATGAGCAGTTCTTC
CASSSSGPTYEQFF
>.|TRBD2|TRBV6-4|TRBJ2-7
TGTGCCAGCAGCGGACTAGCGGGAGATAACGAGCAGTACTTC
CASSGLAGDNEQYF
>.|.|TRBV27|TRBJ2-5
TGTGCCAGCAGATTAGGTTGGGCAGGGAGGGAGACCCAGTACTTC
CASRLGWAGRETQYF
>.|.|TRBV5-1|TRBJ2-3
TGCGCCAGCAGCGTAAGGGGACATAAGACAGATACGCAGTATTTT
CASSVRGHKTDTQYF
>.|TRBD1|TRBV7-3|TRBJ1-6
TGTGCCAGCAGCGCGACAGGGTCAAATTCACCCCTCCACTTT
CASSATGSNSPLHF
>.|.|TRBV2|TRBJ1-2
TGTGCCAGCAGTGACCCCCGCGGTGGCTATGGCTACACCTTC
CASSDPRGGYGYTF
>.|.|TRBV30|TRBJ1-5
TGTGCCTGGAGACCTGACGGGGATCAGCCCCAGCATTTT
CAWRPDGDQPQHF
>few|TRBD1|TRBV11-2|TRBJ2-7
TGTGCCAGCAGCCAGACCCGGGACAGGGGGTCCTACGAGCAGTACTTC
CASSQTRDRGSYEQYF
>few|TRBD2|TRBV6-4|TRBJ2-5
TGTGCCAGCAGTGACTCGATACAGCTCCTAGCGGGAATAAAAAAAGAGACCCAGTACTTC
CASSDSIQLLAGIKKETQYF
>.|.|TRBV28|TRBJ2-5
TGTGCCAGCAGTCCCCTCGGGATCGATAGGGGGGAGACCCAGTACTTC
CASSPLGIDRGETQYF
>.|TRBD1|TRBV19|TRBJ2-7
TGTGCCAGTAGTCGGGACAGGGGGCGTTACGAGCAGTACTTC
CASSRDRGRYEQYF
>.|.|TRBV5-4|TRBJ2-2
TGTGCCAGCAGCTTGGCCTTAGGAGCCACCGGGGAGCTGTTTTTT
CASSLALGATGELFF
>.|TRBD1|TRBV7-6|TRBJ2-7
TGTGCCAGCAGCTTAGGGCAGGGGGCCTACGAGCAGTACTTC
CASSLGQGAYEQYF
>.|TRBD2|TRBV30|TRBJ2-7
TGTGCCTGGGGGAGCGGGAGAGGCTCCTACGAGCAGTACTTC
CAWGSGRGSYEQYF
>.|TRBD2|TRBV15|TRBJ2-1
TGTGCCACCAGCAGACCCGCTAGCGGCTTTTACAATGAGCAGTTCTTC
CATSRPASGFYNEQFF
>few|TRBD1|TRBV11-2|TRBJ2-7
TGTGCCAGCAGCTTAGGAACAGGGGGCTCCTACGAGCAGTACTTC
CASSLGTGGSYEQYF
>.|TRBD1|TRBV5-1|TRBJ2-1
TGCGCCAGCACGCAAACAGGGGGGTACAATGAGCAGTTCTTC
CASTQTGGYNEQFF
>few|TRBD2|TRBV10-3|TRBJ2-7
TGTGCCATCAGTGGGGAGGGGCCCATACCGTTATCCTACGAGCAGTACTTC
CAISGEGPIPLSYEQYF
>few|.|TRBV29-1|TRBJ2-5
TGCAGCGTTGAAGACAGGGTGGAGACCCAGTACTTC
CSVEDRVETQYF
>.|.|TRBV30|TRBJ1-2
TGTGCCTGGAGTGTAGGGGCCCACAACTATGGCTACACCTTC
CAWSVGAHNYGYTF
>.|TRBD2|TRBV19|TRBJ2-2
TGTGCCAGTAGGGTCCCGGGAGGCACCGGGGAGCTGTTTTTT
CASRVPGGTGELFF
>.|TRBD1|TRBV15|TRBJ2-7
TGTGCCACCAGCCGGGGACAGAATAGACTTTCCTCCTACGAGCAGTACTTC
CATSRGQNRLSSYEQYF
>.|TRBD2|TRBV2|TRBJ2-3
TGTGCCAGCAGCGGACGGGGGGACCGAAGGCAGTATTTT
CASSGRGDRRQYF
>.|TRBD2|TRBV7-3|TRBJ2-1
TGTGCCAGCAGCTTAAATAGCGGGGGACGGGAGCAGTTCTTC
CASSLNSGGREQFF
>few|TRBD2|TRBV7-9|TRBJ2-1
TGTGCCAGCAGCTCACTAAGAGGGCTAGCGGGAGTCAATGAGCAGTTCTTC
CASSSLRGLAGVNEQFF
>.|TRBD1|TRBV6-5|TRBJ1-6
TGTGCCAGCAACAAGGGGACAGGAGATTATTCACCCCTCCACTTT
CASNKGTGDYSPLHF
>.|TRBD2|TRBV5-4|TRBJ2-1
TGTGCCAGCAGCTCTCCGGGACTAGGGTACAATGAGCAGTTCTTC
CASSSPGLGYNEQFF
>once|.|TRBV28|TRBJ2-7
TGTGCCAGCAGCTCCCCTGTGGTGCGTCAGGGGCAGTACTTC
CASSSPVVRQGQYF
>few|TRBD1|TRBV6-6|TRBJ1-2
TGTGCCAGCAGTTACGTACAGGGGAATGGCTACACCTTC
CASSYVQGNGYTF
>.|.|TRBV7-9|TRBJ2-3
TGTGCCAGCAGCTTAGAACAGAGCACAGATACGCAGTATTTT
CASSLEQSTDTQYF
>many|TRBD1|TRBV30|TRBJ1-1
TGTGCCTGGTCCGGGGAAGGGGGACAGTCTGAAGCTTTCTTT
CAWSGEGGQSEAFF
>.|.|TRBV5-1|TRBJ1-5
TGCGCCAGCAGCTTCCAGGATAATCAGCCCCAGCATTTT
CASSFQDNQPQHF
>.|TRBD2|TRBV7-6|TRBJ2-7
TGTGCCAGCAGCTTAGTAGTTACTAGCGGGAGCTACGAGCAGTACTTC
CASSLVVTSGSYEQYF
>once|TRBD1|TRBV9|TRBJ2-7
TGTGCCAGCAGCGTAGCAACAGGGGGGACCTACGAGCAGTACTTC
CASSVATGGTYEQYF
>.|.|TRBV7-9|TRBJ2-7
TGTGCCAGCAGCGCCTCCCTAGCCTACGAGCAGTACTTC
CASSASLAYEQYF
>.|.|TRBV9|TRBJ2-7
TGTGCCAGCAGCGTTGACACGAATTCCTACGAGCAGTACTTC
CASSVDTNSYEQYF
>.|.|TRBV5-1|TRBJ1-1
TGCGCCAGCAGCCCACTACAGGAGAACACTGAAGCTTTCTTT
CASSPLQENTEAFF
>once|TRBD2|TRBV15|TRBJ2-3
TGTGCCACCAGCAGAGCAGCGGGGGGCACAGATACGCAGTATTTT
CATSRAAGGTDTQYF
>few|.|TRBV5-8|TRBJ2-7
TGTGCCAGCAGCCCTGCAGCCAGGGTAACCTACGAGCAGTACTTC
CASSPAARVTYEQYF
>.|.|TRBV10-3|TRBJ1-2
TGTGCCATCATGGGGGGTGTCGGCTATGGCTACACCTTC
CAIMGGVGYGYTF
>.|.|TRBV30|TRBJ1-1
TGTGCCTGGGGAGACAGGATGAACACTGAAGCTTTCTTT
CAWGDRMNTEAFF
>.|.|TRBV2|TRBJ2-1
TGTGCCAGCAGTCCGACAGTATACAATGAGCAGTTCTTC
CASSPTVYNEQFF
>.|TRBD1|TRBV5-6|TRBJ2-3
TGTGCCAGCAGCTTGGGTGGGACAGGGGCAGATACGCAGTATTTT
CASSLGGTGADTQYF
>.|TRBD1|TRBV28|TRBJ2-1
TGTGCCAGCTGCAACCGGGACAGGGGTGAAGAGCAGTTCTTC
CASCNRDRGEEQFF